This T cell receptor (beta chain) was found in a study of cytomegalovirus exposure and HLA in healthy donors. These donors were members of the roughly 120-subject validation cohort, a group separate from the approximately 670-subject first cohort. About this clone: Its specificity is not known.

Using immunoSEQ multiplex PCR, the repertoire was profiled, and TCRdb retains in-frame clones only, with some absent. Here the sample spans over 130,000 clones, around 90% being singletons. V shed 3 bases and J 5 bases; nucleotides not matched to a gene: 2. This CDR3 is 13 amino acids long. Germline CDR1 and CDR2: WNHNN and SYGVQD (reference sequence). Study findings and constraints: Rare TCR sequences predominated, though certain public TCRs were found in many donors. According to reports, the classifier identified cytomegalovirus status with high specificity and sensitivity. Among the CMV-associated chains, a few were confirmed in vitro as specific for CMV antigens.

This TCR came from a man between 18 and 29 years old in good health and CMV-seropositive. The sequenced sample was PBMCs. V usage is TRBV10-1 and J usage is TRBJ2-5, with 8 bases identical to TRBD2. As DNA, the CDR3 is TGCGCCAGCAGTGAAGAGCGGGGGGAGACCCAGTACTTC. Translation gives CASSEERGETQYF.